Described below is a single TCR beta chain sequence and its context. As processed by the authors: Scientists estimated how many nucleated cells there were by amplifying reference gene primers. The method was immunoSEQ multiplex PCR; TCRdb's version includes in-frame clones alone and lacks a portion of them. V and J calls and clone size are those listed in that table; D and trimming were worked out from the DNA. The repertoire holds nearly 80,000 clones, with 87% as singletons. The CDR3 has 15 amino acids. Germline V gives CDR1 SGHDT, CDR2 YYEEEE. V dropped 1 base and J dropped 1; count of bases not matched to a gene: 2. This entry comes from a study of blood T cell repertoires in COVID-19.

The clonotype comes from an elderly woman with active or convalescent COVID-19. The J gene is TRBJ1-1, the V gene TRBV5-6; 9 nucleotides line up with TRBD1. Sequenced input: peripheral blood. The CDR3 sequence: CASSLPGQGNTEAFF. Written as DNA, the CDR3 is TGTGCCAGCAGCTTGCCGGGACAGGGGAACACTGAAGCTTTCTTT. Variable domain in full (rest from reference TRBV5-6 and TRBJ1-1): DAGVTQSPTHLIKTRGQQVTLRCSPKSGHDTVSWYQQALGQGPQFIFQYYEEEERQRGNFPDRFSGHQFPNYSSELNVNALLLGDSALYLCASSLPGQGNTEAFFGQGTRLTVV.